This TCR beta chain was sequenced during a study of CD8 T cells in ankylosing spondylitis. General observations from the study: Significant enrichment of disease-linked clones was reported in matched ankylosing spondylitis synovial fluid.

Germline V gene lookup returns CDR1 SGHTA and CDR2 FQGTGA. Trimming pared 4 bases from V and 1 base from J, leaving 10 bases between. This CDR3 region has 14 residues. Comments on this clonotype: Its matching antigen is unknown.

TCRdb redid the calling of the 5' RACE reads with MiXCR, one entry per CDR3 protein. This sample carries 310,000 or so distinct CDR3 sequences, 20% of them seen once, and the ten largest clones take less than 9.5%. Specimen: blood, either unsorted or a sorted T cell fraction (not recorded which). V and J are TRBV7-3 and TRBJ2-5; the D call may be TRBD1 or TRBD2 (5 bases each). The receptor was isolated from a male donor with ankylosing spondylitis or in good health (not recorded which). CDR3 region: CASSSTGTQETQYF. CDR3 bases: TGTGCCAGCAGCTCTACCGGGACCCAAGAGACCCAGTACTTC.